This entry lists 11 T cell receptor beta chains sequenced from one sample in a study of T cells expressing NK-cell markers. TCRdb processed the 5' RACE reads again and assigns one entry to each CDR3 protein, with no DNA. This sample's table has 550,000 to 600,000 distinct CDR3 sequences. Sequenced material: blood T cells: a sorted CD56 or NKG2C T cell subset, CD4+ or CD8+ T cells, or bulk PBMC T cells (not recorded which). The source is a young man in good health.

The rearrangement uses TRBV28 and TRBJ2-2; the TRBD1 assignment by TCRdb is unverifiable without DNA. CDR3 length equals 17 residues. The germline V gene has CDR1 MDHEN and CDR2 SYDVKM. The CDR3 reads CASSFWVDKLVTGELFF.

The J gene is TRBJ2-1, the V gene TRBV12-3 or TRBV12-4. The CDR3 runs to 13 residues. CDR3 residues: CASRGSLGNEQFF.

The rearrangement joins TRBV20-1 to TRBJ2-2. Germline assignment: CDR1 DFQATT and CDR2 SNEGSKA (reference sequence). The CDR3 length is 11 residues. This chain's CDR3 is CSARVPAVLFF.

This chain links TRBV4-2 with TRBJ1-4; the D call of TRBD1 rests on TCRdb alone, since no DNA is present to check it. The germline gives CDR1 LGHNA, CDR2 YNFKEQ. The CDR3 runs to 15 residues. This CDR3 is CASRDWTGIDEKLFF.

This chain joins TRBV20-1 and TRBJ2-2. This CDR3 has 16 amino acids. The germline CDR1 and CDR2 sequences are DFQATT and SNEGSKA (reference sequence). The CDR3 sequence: CSARGRQYPNTGELFF.

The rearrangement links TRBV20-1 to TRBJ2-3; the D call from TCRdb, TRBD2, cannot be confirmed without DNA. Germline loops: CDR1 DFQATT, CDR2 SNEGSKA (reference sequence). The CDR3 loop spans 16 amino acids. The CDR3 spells CSARPGLASGTDTQYF.

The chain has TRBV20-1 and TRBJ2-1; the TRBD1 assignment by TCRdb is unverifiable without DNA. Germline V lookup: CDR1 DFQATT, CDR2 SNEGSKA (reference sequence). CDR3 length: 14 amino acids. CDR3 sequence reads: CSARRPPAANEQFF.

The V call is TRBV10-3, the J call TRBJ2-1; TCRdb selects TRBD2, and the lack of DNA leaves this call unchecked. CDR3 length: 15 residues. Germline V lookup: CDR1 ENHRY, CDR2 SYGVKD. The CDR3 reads CAIGALAGGNNEQFF.

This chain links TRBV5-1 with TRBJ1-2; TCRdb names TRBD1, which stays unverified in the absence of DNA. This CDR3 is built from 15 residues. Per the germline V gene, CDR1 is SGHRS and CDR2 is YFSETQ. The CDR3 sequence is CASSQTGLGDYGYTF.

CDR3 sequence reads: CATSDWGGGYTF. V and J are TRBV24-1 and TRBJ1-2; TCRdb gives TRBD1 as the D gene, but with no DNA this cannot be confirmed. Germline CDR1 KGHDR, CDR2 SFDVKD. The CDR3 loop spans 12 amino acids.

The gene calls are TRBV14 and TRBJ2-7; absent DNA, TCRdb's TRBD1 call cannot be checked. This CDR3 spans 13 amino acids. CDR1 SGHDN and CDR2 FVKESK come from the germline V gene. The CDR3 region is CASSQDLPREQYF.